The 24 T cell receptor beta chains in this list originate from one sample, sequenced in a study of T cells in narcolepsy. The protocol was immunoSEQ multiplex PCR, while the TCRdb copy is restricted to in-frame clones and leaves out a portion. The profile shows fewer than 25,000 clones, 81% of them singletons. The sequencing sample was made of memory (CD45RA-) CD4+ T cells from blood. These receptors were taken from a human donor in good health.

The chain employs TRBV6-1 and TRBJ1-2; possible D gene TRBD1, 6 bases. The CDR3 contains 13 residues. The germline V gene encodes CDR1 MNHNS and CDR2 SASEGT. The V end was cut by 5 bases, the J end by 8 bases, with 15 bases between. CDR3 sequence: CASSPGEAWGYTF. As DNA, the CDR3 is TGTGCCAGCAGTCCAGGGGAGGCGTGGGGCTACACCTTC.

J is TRBJ2-7 and V is TRBV19; D gene unclear. Germline assignment: CDR1 LNHDA and CDR2 SQIVND (reference sequence). The V and J ends lost 7 bases and 3 bases respectively, with 19 bases between them. The CDR3 is 15 amino acids. The CDR3 sequence: CASTLTVGDHYEQYF. As DNA, the CDR3 is TGTGCCAGTACCCTCACTGTGGGCGACCACTACGAGCAGTACTTC.

CDR3 sequence: CASSFAGTVETQYF. For the CDR3, the DNA is TGTGCCAGCAGCTTCGCCGGGACTGTAGAGACCCAGTACTTC. This chain uses TRBV7-9 with TRBJ2-5, with D possibly being TRBD2 (6 bases). The CDR3 has 14 residues. V lost 3 bases, J lost 4 bases, and 12 bases lay in between. Germline lookup yields CDR1 SEHNR and CDR2 FQNEAQ (reference sequence).

Only one count was recorded for this clone. This chain connects TRBV5-6 to TRBJ2-5; TRBD2 agrees at 13 bases. With 4 bases clipped from V and 5 bases from J, the junction kept 8 bases outside the gene matches. The germline V gene has CDR1 SGHDT and CDR2 YYEEEE. This CDR3 is 16 amino acids long. The CDR3 protein is CASSKTGLAGIETQYF. The CDR3 nucleotides read TGTGCCAGCAGCAAAACGGGACTAGCGGGGATTGAGACCCAGTACTTC.

The chain recombines TRBV11-2 with TRBJ2-3; perhaps TRBD1 as D (6 bases). The CDR3 totals 14 residues. Per germline, CDR1 SGHAT and CDR2 FQNNGV. Trimming cost V 5 bases and J 0 bases, with 9 bases left between them. CDR3 sequence: CASSPQGSTDTQYF. The CDR3 bases are TGTGCCAGCAGCCCACAGGGCAGCACAGATACGCAGTATTTT. The variable domain in full, completed from reference TRBV11-2 and TRBJ2-3, reads EAGVAQSPRYKIIEKRQSVAFWCNPISGHATLYWYQQILGQGPKLLIQFQNNGVVDDSQLPKDRFSAERLKGVDSTLKIQPAKLEDSAVYLCASSPQGSTDTQYFGPGTRLTVL.

V and J are TRBV5-6 and TRBJ2-5; 8 nucleotides align to TRBD2. The germline gives CDR1 SGHDT, CDR2 YYEEEE. Trimming took 5 bases from V and 3 from J; bases not matched to a gene: 15. The CDR3 has 17 residues. The CDR3 DNA reads as TGTGCCAGCAGACCGGGACTAGTCGTCTTTGGGGAAGAGACCCAGTACTTC. Its protein is CASRPGLVVFGEETQYF.

The chain joins TRBV13 to TRBJ1-2; 9 bases line up with TRBD1. Germline-derived CDR1 and CDR2 are PRHDT and FYEKMQ (reference sequence). This CDR3 contains 16 residues. The J segment lost 3 bases and the V segment lost 3 bases, leaving 8 bases of the junction unmatched. The CDR3 DNA is TGTGCCAGCAGCTTCGGGTGGGGACAGGGCGACTATGGCTACACCTTC. It specifies CASSFGWGQGDYGYTF.

This clone showed up just a few times. This chain links TRBV10-3 with TRBJ2-3, with 10 bases lining up with TRBD2. Germline V gene lookup returns CDR1 ENHRY and CDR2 SYGVKD. After removal of 10 bases from V and 1 base from J, the junction contained 5 bases not matched to a gene. The CDR3 length is 14 residues. CDR3 region: CATTLAGGTDTQYF. The CDR3 region has the DNA TGTGCCACGACCCTAGCGGGGGGCACAGATACGCAGTATTTT.

The V and J genes are TRBV28 and TRBJ2-5; TRBD1 or TRBD2 may be the D gene (5 bases each). The CDR3 length is 13 residues. Germline CDR1 MDHEN, CDR2 SYDVKM. V lost 10 bases to trimming and J lost 5 bases, with 17 bases between them. CDR3 sequence: CAISPGTGETQYF. CDR3 coding DNA: TGTGCCATTTCGCCAGGGACGGGGGAGACCCAGTACTTC.

The chain recombines TRBV6-1 with TRBJ2-3, with 8 bases fitting TRBD1. The CDR3 is 13 residues long. Germline loops: CDR1 MNHNS, CDR2 SASEGT. V shed 0 bases, J shed 10 bases, and the junction held 3 bases outside the gene matches. DNA for the CDR3: TGTGCCAGCAGTGAAGCCGGGACAGGTGCGCAGTATTTT. Protein: CASSEAGTGAQYF.

This chain connects TRBV29-1 to TRBJ1-1; D unresolved. This CDR3 region has 12 residues. Trimming shortened V by 6 bases and J by 3 bases, and 11 bases separated the two germline ends. The germline gives CDR1 SQVTM, CDR2 ANQGSEA. CDR3 sequence (DNA): TGCAGCGTCGCCCCGTGGGACACTGAAGCTTTCTTT. Its translation is CSVAPWDTEAFF.

This rearrangement joins TRBV6-6 to TRBJ2-1; D might be TRBD1 (7 bases). The germline V gene has CDR1 MNHNY and CDR2 SVGAGI (reference sequence). The V end was cut by 5 bases, the J end by 10 bases, with 18 bases between. The CDR3 extends over 14 amino acids. CDR3 DNA sequence: TGTGCCAGCAGTGGGGGAGGTGTACAGGGGGAGCAGTTCTTC. This translates into CASSGGGVQGEQFF.

Remarks on this clone: One end of the junction does not line up with germline, which may come from a read error. The chain carries TRBV9 and TRBJ1-1; D remains ambiguous. There are 15 residues in the CDR3. Germline assignment: CDR1 SGDLS and CDR2 YYNGEE. The CDR3 spells CASSVGLGMNTGAFF. CDR3 bases: TGTGCCAGCAGCGTTGGACTGGGGATGAACACTGGAGCTTTCTTT.

The gene calls are TRBV21-1 and TRBJ2-7; TRBD1 is the table's D call, not checked against the DNA. TRBV21-1 is a pseudogene. The CDR3 loop spans 16 amino acids. CDR3: CASSKRARDRGHEQYF. The CDR3 DNA sequence: TGTGCCAGCAGCAAAAGAGCTCGGGACAGGGGACACGAGCAGTACTTC.

This clone occurred once. CDR3 nucleotides: TGCGCCAGCAGCCAAGAGGGACAGGGAAGTTCTGGGGCCAACGTCCTGACTTTC. This gives the protein CASSQEGQGSSGANVLTF. V is TRBV4-1 and J is TRBJ2-6; 9 positions match TRBD1. The CDR3 covers 18 residues. Unmatched junction bases numbered 4, after V lost 0 bases and J lost 1 base. Germline assignment: CDR1 MGHRA and CDR2 YSYEKL.

The J gene is TRBJ2-1, the V gene TRBV7-2; D remains ambiguous. The V gene's germline CDR1 is SGHTA and CDR2 FQGNSA. The CDR3 totals 15 residues. V was pared by 3 bases and J by 8 bases, with 17 bases between. The CDR3, as DNA: TGTGCCAGCAGCTTGTCTGGCGAAAGGCTCGATGAGCAGTTCTTC. Translating it yields CASSLSGERLDEQFF. Together with reference TRBV7-2 and TRBJ2-1, the CDR3 gives the full variable domain: GAGVSQSPSNKVTEKGKDVELRCDPISGHTALYWYRQSLGQGLEFLIYFQGNSAPDKSGLPSDRFSAERTGGSVSTLTIQRTQQEDSAVYLCASSLSGERLDEQFFGPGTRLTVL.

The chain employs TRBV5-5 and TRBJ2-5, with unresolved D. Trimming cost V 1 base and J 1 base, with 11 bases left between them. Germline V CDR1 and CDR2: SGHKS, YYEKEE (reference sequence). This CDR3 has 15 amino acids. The CDR3, as DNA: TGTGCCAGCAGCTTGCAGCCGGGCACCCAAGAGACCCAGTACTTC. It translates to CASSLQPGTQETQYF.

The CDR3 region is CASSSTRGRFEQYF. DNA of the CDR3: TGTGCCAGCAGTTCCACCAGGGGTCGGTTCGAGCAGTACTTC. The rearrangement links TRBV27 to TRBJ2-7; possibly TRBD1 for D (6 bases). Looked up from germline, CDR1 is MNHEY and CDR2 is SMNVEV (reference sequence). With 4 bases removed from V and 6 bases from J, the gap between germline ends came to 16 bases. The length of the CDR3 is 14 residues.

CDR3 amino acids: CASSLGQGAYGELFF. The CDR3 region has the DNA TGTGCCAGCAGCTTAGGACAGGGGGCCTACGGGGAGCTGTTTTTT. The chain employs TRBV7-8 and TRBJ2-2; TRBD1 matches 10 bases. The V gene end was trimmed by 1 base and the J gene end by 7 bases; junction bases not matched to a gene: 3. The germline CDR1 and CDR2 sequences are SGHVS and FQNEAQ. The CDR3 has 15 amino acids.

This clone has a handful of counts. V is TRBV6-1 and J is TRBJ2-6; D is undetermined. The CDR3 consists of 13 residues. CDR1 is MNHNS and CDR2 is SASEGT in the germline V gene. Trimming removed 6 bases at V and 0 bases at J, with 3 bases between. The CDR3 protein is CASRASGANVLTF. As DNA, the CDR3 is TGTGCCAGCAGGGCCTCTGGGGCCAACGTCCTGACTTTC.

The chain couples TRBV5-4 to TRBJ1-1; D gene ambiguous. From germline, CDR1 is SGHNT and CDR2 YYREEE (reference sequence). This CDR3 has 13 residues. V was pared by 0 bases and J by 1 base, with 4 bases between. CDR3 amino acids: CASSLDWNTEAFF. The CDR3 DNA reads TGTGCCAGCAGCTTGGATTGGAACACTGAAGCTTTCTTT.

This sequence joins TRBV4-1 and TRBJ2-5; D remains unclear. The last part of the DNA fits TRBJ2-7 better; the J call may be wrong. This CDR3 has 13 residues. CDR1 and CDR2 from the germline V gene are MGHRA and YSYEKL. This chain's CDR3 is CASSPRQDYEQYF. Written as DNA, the CDR3 is TGCGCCAGCAGCCCCCGCCAAGATTACGAGCAGTACTTC.

The chain recombines TRBV6-4 with TRBJ1-1; D ambiguous. The CDR3 spans 14 residues. Germline assignment: CDR1 MRHNA and CDR2 SNTAGT. V was clipped by 0 bases and J by 1 base, with 6 bases between them. Here the CDR3 reads CASSDSTENTEAFF. The CDR3 nucleotides are TGTGCCAGCAGTGACTCGACCGAGAACACTGAAGCTTTCTTT.

CDR3 bases: TGTGCCAGCAATAACAGGAACACTGAAGCTTTCTTT. Protein sequence: CASNNRNTEAFF. V gene TRBV5-8 combines with J gene TRBJ1-1; unclear D gene. Looked up from germline, CDR1 is SGHTS and CDR2 is YDEGEE. Between the trimmed V and J ends, which lost 6 bases and 1 base, there was a span of 7 bases. CDR3 length: 12 residues.